The clone carrying this T cell receptor delta chain was picked up a small number of times. A read error likely explains this, since a far larger clone differs by one base. The same CDR3 can be traced to other DNA sequences in this sample. This sample was taken from a study of gamma-delta T cells after stem cell transplantation. The CDR3 sequence is 14 residues long. CDR1 TSWWSYY and CDR2 QGS come from the germline V gene. After removal of 6 bases from V and 7 bases from J, the junction contained 7 bases not matched to a gene. TCRdb re-called clones from the RT-PCR reads using CATT. The top ten hold approximately 53% of the sample, which has 600 to 650 delta-chain clones, over 6.5% seen once.

The receptor was isolated from a human donor. It is not recorded whose cells these are; they may come from a transplant donor. V gene TRDV1 combines with J gene TRDJ2; 8 bases map to TRDD3. The specimen was gamma-delta T cells. The CDR3 DNA reads as TGTGCTCTTGGTCGGGGGATAGGAGTAGCACAACTCTTCTTT. This sequence encodes CALGRGIGVAQLFF.